A selection of T cell receptor beta chains follows, all from one sample in a study of shared clonotypes between healthy human individuals. The assay was immunoSEQ multiplex PCR, and TCRdb's table has in-frame clones only and misses some. The sample carries over a million clones, about four fifths recorded once. Sequenced material: memory CD4+ T cells from PBMCs. These receptors came from a man younger than 30 in good health. Some clones in this sample may be carry-over from other donors' samples. CDR3s include the opening cysteine and the closing phenylalanine or tryptophan. The D gene is left open where the match is weak. A row's size may be missing; if present it is once, few, many or a size class.

V gene,D gene,clone size,CDR3 length,J gene,CDR3 DNA,CDR3 protein
TRBV21-1,-,few,18,TRBJ1-4,TGTGCCAGCACCAGGGGAACAGGGGGCGTTGGAACTAATGAAAAACTGTTTTTT,CASTRGTGGVGTNEKLFF
TRBV2,TRBD1,-,14,TRBJ1-5,TGTGCCAGCAGTGACACAGGGGTTCCTCAGCCCCAGCATTTT,CASSDTGVPQPQHF
TRBV16,-,-,16,TRBJ1-4,TGTGCCAGCAGCCACACGGACCCCCGGAACCTCGAAAAACTGTTTTTT,CASSHTDPRNLEKLFF
TRBV28,TRBD1,-,15,TRBJ1-1,TGTGCCAGCAGCCCCCGGACAGGGAGGTCAACTGAAGCTTTCTTT,CASSPRTGRSTEAFF
TRBV6-5,TRBD2,-,15,TRBJ2-1,TGTGCCAGCAGGCTCGCTAGCGGGAGCCACAATGAGCAGTTCTTC,CASRLASGSHNEQFF
TRBV18,-,-,14,TRBJ2-7,TGTGCCAGCTCACCACTTGCCAGGGCCTACGAGCAGTACTTC,CASSPLARAYEQYF
TRBV7-2,-,-,17,TRBJ1-2,TGTGCCAGCAGCTCCTCTCGAATCGGGTTTATTTGCTATGGCTACACCTTC,CASSSSRIGFICYGYTF
TRBV5-1,TRBD1,-,13,TRBJ1-2,TGCGCCAGCAGCCCCGGACAGGGTGAAGGCTACACCTTC,CASSPGQGEGYTF
TRBV2,-,-,13,TRBJ2-7,TGTGCCAGCAGTTCAGCGGGTTGGGGTGAGCAGTACTTC,CASSSAGWGEQYF
TRBV9,TRBD1,-,14,TRBJ2-5,TGTGCCAGCAGCGCAGGACAGGGCGGAGAGACCCAGTACTTC,CASSAGQGGETQYF
TRBV25-1,TRBD1,-,15,TRBJ2-5,TGTGCCAGCAGTGGCTACAGGGGGCTTGGGGAGACCCAGTACTTC,CASSGYRGLGETQYF
TRBV30,-,-,10,TRBJ1-4,TGTGCCTGGAGTGGTCAAAAACTGTTTTTT,CAWSGQKLFF
TRBV11-2,-,-,17,TRBJ2-1,TGTGCCAGCAGCTCCCGGTCAGGGGAGGCCCCTTACAATGAGCAGTTCTTC,CASSSRSGEAPYNEQFF
TRBV5-4,TRBD1,-,15,TRBJ1-1,TGTGCCAGCAGCGGCTCAACAGGGGGCTGGACTGAAGCTTTCTTT,CASSGSTGGWTEAFF
TRBV11-2,TRBD1,-,14,TRBJ2-7,TGTGCCAGCAGCCAAGGACAGGGCCCTCTCGAGCAGTACTTC,CASSQGQGPLEQYF
TRBV28,-,few,17,TRBJ1-1,TGTGCCACCACCGATCGGTACACCCTGCCCTCGACCTTTGAAGCTTTCTTT,CATTDRYTLPSTFEAFF
TRBV25-1,-,-,14,TRBJ1-2,TGTGCCAGCAGTGAAGCGAGGGGTAGCTATGGCTACACCTTC,CASSEARGSYGYTF
TRBV7-9,TRBD1,few,19,TRBJ2-7,TGTGCCAGCAGCAATCCCGGGACAGGCCTTCTGGGGGTCGCCTACGAGCAGTACTTC,CASSNPGTGLLGVAYEQYF
TRBV4-1,TRBD2,-,14,TRBJ2-7,TGCGCCAGCAGCCAGGCGGGACTAGCCCTCGAGCAGTACTTC,CASSQAGLALEQYF
TRBV2,-,-,14,TRBJ2-1,TGTGCCAGCAGCCCTTCTCCCAGGGAGAATGAGCAGTTCTTC,CASSPSPRENEQFF
TRBV9,-,once,15,TRBJ2-2,TGTGCCAGCAGCCCCCGAGCGGGTACGGCCGGGGAGCTGTTTTTT,CASSPRAGTAGELFF
TRBV5-1,-,-,15,TRBJ2-5,TGCGCCAGCAGCTTGTTCGGAGGGGCCGGAGAGACCCAGTACTTC,CASSLFGGAGETQYF
TRBV20-1,-,few,11,TRBJ2-3,TGCAGTGCCCCCCGGACAGATACGCAGTATTTT,CSAPRTDTQYF
TRBV5-4,TRBD1,-,14,TRBJ2-5,TGTGCCAGCAGCCGGGGACAGGGGGTCGAGACCCAGTACTTC,CASSRGQGVETQYF
TRBV5-1,TRBD2,-,14,TRBJ2-1,TGCGCCAGCCGACGATCTAGCGGCACCAATGAGCAGTTCTTC,CASRRSSGTNEQFF
TRBV5-6,-,-,11,TRBJ1-1,TGTGCCAGCAGCTCAGAAAGGGAAGCTTTCTTT,CASSSEREAFF
TRBV7-2,TRBD2,-,14,TRBJ2-1,TGTGCCAGCAGCCGGGGACTAGCCCCGAATGAGCAGTTCTTC,CASSRGLAPNEQFF
TRBV5-8,TRBD2,-,15,TRBJ2-7,TGTGCCAGCAGCTCAACTAGCGGGATAGGCTACGAGCAGTACTTC,CASSSTSGIGYEQYF
TRBV10-3,TRBD1,-,15,TRBJ2-7,TGTGCCATCACGGGGACAGGGAGGACCAGCGGCGAGCAGTACTTC,CAITGTGRTSGEQYF
TRBV19,-,-,13,TRBJ2-6,TGTGCCAGTAGTTCGTGGGGGGCCAACGTCCTGACTTTC,CASSSWGANVLTF
TRBV28,TRBD1,-,14,TRBJ1-6,TGTGCCAGCAGGACAGGGGGCGGTAATTCACCCCTCCACTTT,CASRTGGGNSPLHF
TRBV2,-,-,14,TRBJ1-4,TGTGCCAGCAGGGACGGTGCAACTAATGAAAAACTGTTTTTT,CASRDGATNEKLFF
TRBV9,-,-,16,TRBJ1-3,TGTGCCAGCAGCCTTGGGACTCCTCTCCCTGGAAACACCATATATTTT,CASSLGTPLPGNTIYF
TRBV7-9,TRBD1,few,16,TRBJ1-3,TGTGCCAGCAGCACCTCCGGGACAGGGTATGGAAACACCATATATTTT,CASSTSGTGYGNTIYF
TRBV6-1,-,-,14,TRBJ1-4,TGTGCCAGCAGCACACCCTCGGCGGCTGAAAAACTGTTTTTT,CASSTPSAAEKLFF